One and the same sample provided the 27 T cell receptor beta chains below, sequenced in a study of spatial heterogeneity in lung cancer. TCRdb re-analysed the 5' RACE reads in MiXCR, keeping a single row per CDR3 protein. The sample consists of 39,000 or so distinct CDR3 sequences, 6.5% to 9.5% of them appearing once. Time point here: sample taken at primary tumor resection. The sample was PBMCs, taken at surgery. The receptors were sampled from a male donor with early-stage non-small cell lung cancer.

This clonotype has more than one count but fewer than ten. DNA for the CDR3: TGTGCCAGCAGGCTCACCTACGGGGAGCAGTACTTC. It encodes CASRLTYGEQYF. The chain combines TRBV6-6 with TRBJ2-7; no clear D. CDR3 length equals 12 residues. Trimming shortened V by 6 bases and J by 7 bases, and 13 bases separated the two germline ends. CDR1 is MNHNY and CDR2 is SVGAGI in the germline V gene (reference sequence).

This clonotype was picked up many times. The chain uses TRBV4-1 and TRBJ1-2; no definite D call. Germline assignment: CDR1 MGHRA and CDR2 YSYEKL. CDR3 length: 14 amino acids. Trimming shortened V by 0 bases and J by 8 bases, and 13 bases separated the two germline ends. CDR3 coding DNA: TGCGCCAGCAGCCAAGATGAGGGAATGGTAGGCTACACCTTC. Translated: CASSQDEGMVGYTF.

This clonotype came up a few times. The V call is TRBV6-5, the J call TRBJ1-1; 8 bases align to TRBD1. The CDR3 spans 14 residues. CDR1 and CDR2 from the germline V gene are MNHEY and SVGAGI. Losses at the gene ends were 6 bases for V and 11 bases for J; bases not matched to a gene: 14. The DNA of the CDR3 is TGTGCCAGCAGCAAAGGACAGGGTGTTGTCTCTGCTTTCTTT. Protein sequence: CASSKGQGVVSAFF.

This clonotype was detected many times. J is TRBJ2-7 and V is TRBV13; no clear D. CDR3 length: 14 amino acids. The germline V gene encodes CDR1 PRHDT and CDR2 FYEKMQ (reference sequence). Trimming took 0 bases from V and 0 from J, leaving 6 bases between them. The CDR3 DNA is TGTGCCAGCAGCTTAGGAGTGACCTCCTACGAGCAGTACTTC. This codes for CASSLGVTSYEQYF.

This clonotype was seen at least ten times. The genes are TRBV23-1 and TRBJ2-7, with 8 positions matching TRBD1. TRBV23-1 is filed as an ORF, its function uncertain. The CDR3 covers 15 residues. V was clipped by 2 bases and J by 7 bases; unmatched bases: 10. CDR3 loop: CASSQNGTGWGEQYF. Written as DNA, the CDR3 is TGCGCCAGCAGTCAAAACGGGACAGGATGGGGGGAGCAGTACTTC.

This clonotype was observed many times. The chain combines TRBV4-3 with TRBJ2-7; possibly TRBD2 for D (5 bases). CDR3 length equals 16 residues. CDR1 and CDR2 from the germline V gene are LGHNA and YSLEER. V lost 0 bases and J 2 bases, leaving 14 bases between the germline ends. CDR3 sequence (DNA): TGCGCCAGCAGCCAAGATCGGACGGGGTCCACCTACGAGCAGTACTTC. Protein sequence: CASSQDRTGSTYEQYF.

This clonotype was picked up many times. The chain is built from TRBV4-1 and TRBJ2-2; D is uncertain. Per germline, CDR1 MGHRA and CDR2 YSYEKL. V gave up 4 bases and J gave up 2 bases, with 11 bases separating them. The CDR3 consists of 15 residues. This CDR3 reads CASSREWTNTGELFF. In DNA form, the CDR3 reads TGCGCCAGCAGCCGTGAGTGGACCAACACCGGGGAGCTGTTTTTT.

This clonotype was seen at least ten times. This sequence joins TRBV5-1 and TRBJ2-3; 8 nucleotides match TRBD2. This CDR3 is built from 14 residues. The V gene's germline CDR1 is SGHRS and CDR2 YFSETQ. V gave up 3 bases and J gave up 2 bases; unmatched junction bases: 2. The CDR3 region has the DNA TGCGCCAGCAGCTCGGGACTAGTCACAGATACGCAGTATTTT. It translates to CASSSGLVTDTQYF.

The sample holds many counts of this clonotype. CDR3 protein: CASSFLTSGGSFF. CDR3 nucleotide sequence: TGTGCCAGCAGTTTCCTCACTAGCGGGGGTTCGTTCTTC. V is TRBV12-3 or TRBV12-4 and J is TRBJ2-1; 11 bases line up with TRBD2. The V segment lost 3 bases and the J segment 15 bases; nucleotides outside the gene matches: 7. The CDR3 loop spans 13 amino acids.

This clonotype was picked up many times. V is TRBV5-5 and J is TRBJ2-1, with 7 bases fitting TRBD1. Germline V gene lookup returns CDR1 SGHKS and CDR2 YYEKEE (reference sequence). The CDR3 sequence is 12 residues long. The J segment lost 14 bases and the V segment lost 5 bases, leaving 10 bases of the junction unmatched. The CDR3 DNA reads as TGTGCCAGCAGTGGGGACAGTCCAAAGGAGTTCTTC. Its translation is CASSGDSPKEFF.

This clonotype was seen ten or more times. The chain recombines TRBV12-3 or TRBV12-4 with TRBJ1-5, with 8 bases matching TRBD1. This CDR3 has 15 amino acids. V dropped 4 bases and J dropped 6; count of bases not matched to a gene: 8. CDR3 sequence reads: CASSSTTGVGQPQHF. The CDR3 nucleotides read TGTGCCAGCAGTTCCACGACAGGGGTTGGTCAGCCCCAGCATTTT.

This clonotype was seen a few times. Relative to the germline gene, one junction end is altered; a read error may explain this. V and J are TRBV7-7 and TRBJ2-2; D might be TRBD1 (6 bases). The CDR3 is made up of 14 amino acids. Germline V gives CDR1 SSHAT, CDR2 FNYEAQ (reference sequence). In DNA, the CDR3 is TGTGCTAGCAGCTTACAACAGGGCACCGGGGAGCTGTTTTTT. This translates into CASSLQQGTGELFF.

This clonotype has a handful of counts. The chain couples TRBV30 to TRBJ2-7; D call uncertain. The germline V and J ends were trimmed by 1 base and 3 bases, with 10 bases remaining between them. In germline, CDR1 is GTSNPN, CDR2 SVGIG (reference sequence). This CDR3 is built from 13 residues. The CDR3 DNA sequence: TGTGCCTGGAGTGCCCGGTCTCGCTACGAGCAGTACTTC. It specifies CAWSARSRYEQYF.

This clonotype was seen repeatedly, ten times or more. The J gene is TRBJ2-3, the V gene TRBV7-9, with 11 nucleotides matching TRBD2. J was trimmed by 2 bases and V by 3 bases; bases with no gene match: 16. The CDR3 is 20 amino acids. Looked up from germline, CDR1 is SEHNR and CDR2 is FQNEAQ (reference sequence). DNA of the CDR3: TGTGCCAGCAGCTTGGGTGGGCTAGCGGGGGGCCCAGAAACCACAGATACGCAGTATTTT. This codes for CASSLGGLAGGPETTDTQYF.

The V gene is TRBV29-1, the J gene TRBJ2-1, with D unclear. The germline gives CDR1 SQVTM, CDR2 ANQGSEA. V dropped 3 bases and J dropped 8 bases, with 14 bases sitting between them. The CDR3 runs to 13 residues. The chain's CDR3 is CSVEISAADEQFF. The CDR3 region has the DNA TGCAGCGTTGAGATCAGCGCTGCGGATGAGCAGTTCTTC.

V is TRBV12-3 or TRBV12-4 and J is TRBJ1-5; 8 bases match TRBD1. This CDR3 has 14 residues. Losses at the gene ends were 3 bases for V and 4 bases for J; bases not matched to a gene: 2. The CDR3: CASSFTGGNQPQHF. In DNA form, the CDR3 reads TGTGCCAGCAGTTTCACAGGGGGGAATCAGCCCCAGCATTTT.

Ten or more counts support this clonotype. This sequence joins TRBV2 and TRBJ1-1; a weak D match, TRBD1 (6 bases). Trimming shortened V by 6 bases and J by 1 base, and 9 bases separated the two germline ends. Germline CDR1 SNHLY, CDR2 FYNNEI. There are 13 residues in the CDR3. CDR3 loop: CASSRQENTEAFF. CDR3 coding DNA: TGTGCCAGCAGCCGACAGGAGAACACTGAAGCTTTCTTT.

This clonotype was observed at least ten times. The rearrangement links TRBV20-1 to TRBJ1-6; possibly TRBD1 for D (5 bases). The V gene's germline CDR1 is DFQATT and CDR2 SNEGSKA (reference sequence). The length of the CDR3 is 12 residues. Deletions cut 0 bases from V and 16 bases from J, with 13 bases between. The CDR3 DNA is TGCAGTGCTAGAGAGACGGGACTCCGGCTCCACTTT. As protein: CSARETGLRLHF.

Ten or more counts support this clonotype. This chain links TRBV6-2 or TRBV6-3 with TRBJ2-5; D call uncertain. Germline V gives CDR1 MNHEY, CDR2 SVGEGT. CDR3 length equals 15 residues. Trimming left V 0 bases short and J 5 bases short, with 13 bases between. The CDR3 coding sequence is TGTGCCAGCAGTTACTCGTCCCGAGATATCGAGACCCAGTACTTC. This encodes CASSYSSRDIETQYF.

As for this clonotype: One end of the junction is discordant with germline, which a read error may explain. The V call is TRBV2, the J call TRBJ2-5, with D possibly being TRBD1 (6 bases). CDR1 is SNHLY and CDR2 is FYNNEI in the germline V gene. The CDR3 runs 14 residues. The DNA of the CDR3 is TGTACCAGCAGGCACAGGGTCGGAGGAGAGACCCAGTACTTC. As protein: CTSRHRVGGETQYF.

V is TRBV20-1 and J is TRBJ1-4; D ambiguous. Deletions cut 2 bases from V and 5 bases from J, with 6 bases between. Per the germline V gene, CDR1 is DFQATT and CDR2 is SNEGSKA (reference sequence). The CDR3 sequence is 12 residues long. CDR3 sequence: CSARRPNEKLFF. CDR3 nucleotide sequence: TGCAGTGCTAGACGGCCAAATGAAAAACTGTTTTTT.

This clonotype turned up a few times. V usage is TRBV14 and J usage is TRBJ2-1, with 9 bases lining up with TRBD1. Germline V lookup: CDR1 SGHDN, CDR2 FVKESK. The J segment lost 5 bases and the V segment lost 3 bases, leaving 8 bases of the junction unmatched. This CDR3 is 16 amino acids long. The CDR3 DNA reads TGTGCCAGCAGCCAGCGTTGGGACAGGGTAAACAATGAGCAGTTCTTC. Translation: CASSQRWDRVNNEQFF.

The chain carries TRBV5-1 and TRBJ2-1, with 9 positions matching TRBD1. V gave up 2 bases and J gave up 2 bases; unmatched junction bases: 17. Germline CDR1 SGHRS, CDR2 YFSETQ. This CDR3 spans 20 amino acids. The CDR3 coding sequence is TGCGCCAGCAGCTTAGGGGACAGGGAAAAGGCTAGGCGGACCTACAATGAGCAGTTCTTC. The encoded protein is CASSLGDREKARRTYNEQFF.

CDR3 protein: CASTGQVNQPQHF. CDR3 nucleotide sequence: TGTGCCAGCACTGGACAGGTTAATCAGCCCCAGCATTTT. The genes are TRBV6-2 or TRBV6-3 and TRBJ1-5, with 7 bases lining up with TRBD1. Germline-derived CDR1 and CDR2 are MNHEY and SVGEGT. CDR3 size: 13 residues. J gave up 4 bases and V 7 bases, and 4 bases lay outside the gene matches.

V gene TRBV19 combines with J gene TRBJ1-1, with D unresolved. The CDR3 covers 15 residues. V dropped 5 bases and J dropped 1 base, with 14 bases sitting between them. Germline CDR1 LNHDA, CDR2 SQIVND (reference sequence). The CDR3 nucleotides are TGTGCCAGTAGTCATCCGGGAGGATCGAACACTGAAGCTTTCTTT. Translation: CASSHPGGSNTEAFF.

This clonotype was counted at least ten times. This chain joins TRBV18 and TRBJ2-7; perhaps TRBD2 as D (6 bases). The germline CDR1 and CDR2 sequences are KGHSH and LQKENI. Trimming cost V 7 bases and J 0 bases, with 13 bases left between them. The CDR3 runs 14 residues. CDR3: CASFGTSSSYEQYV. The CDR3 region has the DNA TGTGCCAGCTTCGGGACTTCGAGCTCCTACGAGCAGTACGTC.

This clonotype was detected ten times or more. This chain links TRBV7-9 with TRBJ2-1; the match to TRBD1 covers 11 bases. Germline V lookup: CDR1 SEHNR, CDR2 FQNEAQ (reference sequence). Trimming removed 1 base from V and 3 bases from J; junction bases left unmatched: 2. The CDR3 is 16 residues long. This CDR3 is CASSLGTGGGYNEQFF. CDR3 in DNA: TGTGCCAGCAGCTTAGGGACAGGGGGCGGCTACAATGAGCAGTTCTTC.